This T cell receptor (beta chain) emerged from a study of blood T cells in healthy people across ages. Study in general: Template switching captured about one barcoded beta molecule per two T cells. The study, taken as a whole, reports: In older individuals, TCR beta diversity per million T cells was lower, falling roughly linearly with age.

Each donor was a healthy Caucasian individual from Russia, aged roughly 6 to 95. Total RNA amounts of at least 5 micrograms were extracted per sample. Primers used in a second PCR of about 6 to 12 cycles were a sample-barcoded 5' primer and a J-beta primer mix. TCRdb ran MiXCR on the 5' RACE reads and lists one entry per CDR3 protein. The table records 1.5 million to 2 million distinct CDR3 sequences, about 30% of them present only once. The table lists this clonotype with a few counts. Its antigen is unidentified. Germline CDR1 DFQATT, CDR2 SNEGSKA (reference sequence). The V end was cut by 6 bases, the J end by 0 bases, with 11 bases between. The CDR3 runs to 14 residues.

The TCR was taken from a woman in her thirties in good health. The rearrangement uses TRBV20-1 and TRBJ1-4, with a weak D call TRBD1 (5 bases). Sequencing was performed on blood. This chain's CDR3 is CSARDWPTNEKLFF. In DNA, the CDR3 is TGCAGTGCGAGGGACTGGCCAACTAATGAAAAACTGTTTTTT.